Listed here are 9 T cell receptor beta chains from one sample, sequenced in a study of T cells in Graves' hyperthyroidism and ophthalmopathy. Amplified TCR beta CDR3 regions came from RNA transcripts. A first-round RT-PCR of the TCR CDR3 used the HTBI primer set. Using its own MiXCR run on the multiplex PCR reads, TCRdb lists one record per CDR3 protein. The data show hundreds of thousands of distinct CDR3 sequences, with approximately 15% seen just once and 20% to 25% held by the top ten. The sample taken for sequencing was blood. The receptor source for this set is a woman between 25 and 40 years old with Graves' hyperthyroidism.

This clonotype has more than one count but fewer than ten. A read error is possible here, since a much larger clone lies one base away. The rearrangement uses TRBV28 and TRBJ2-5; TRBD2 matches at 7 bases. The CDR3 sequence is 14 residues long. Germline loops: CDR1 MDHEN, CDR2 SYDVKM. With 6 bases clipped from V and 2 bases from J, the junction kept 6 bases outside the gene matches. CDR3 sequence: CASSSLAVQETQYF. CDR3 nucleotide sequence: TGTGCCAGCAGCAGTCTAGCGGTACAAGAGACCCAGTACTTC.

The chain is built from TRBV27 and TRBJ2-2; D not resolved. This CDR3 comprises 14 residues. The V gene's germline CDR1 is MNHEY and CDR2 SMNVEV (reference sequence). Trimming stripped 5 bases from V and 0 bases from J, with 7 bases between. The CDR3 region is CASSPDPNTGELFF. CDR3 coding DNA: TGTGCCAGCAGTCCGGACCCGAACACCGGGGAGCTGTTTTTT.

V and J are TRBV30 and TRBJ1-2, with D hard to call. CDR1 and CDR2 from the germline V gene are GTSNPN and SVGIG (reference sequence). CDR3 length equals 12 residues. The V gene lost 4 bases and the J gene lost 5 bases, with 11 bases spanning the gap. CDR3 amino acids: CAWTETAYGYTF. CDR3 sequence (DNA): TGTGCCTGGACAGAGACGGCATATGGCTACACCTTC. The complete variable domain, with remaining parts taken from reference TRBV30 and TRBJ1-2, reads SQTIHQWPATLVQPVGSPLSLECTVEGTSNPNLYWYRQAAGRGLQLLFYSVGIGQISSEVPQNLSASRPQDRQFILSSKKLLLSDSGFYLCAWTETAYGYTFGSGTRLTVV.

This clonotype was picked up many times. The chain is built from TRBV28 and TRBJ2-3; D is unclear. The germline V gene has CDR1 MDHEN and CDR2 SYDVKM. CDR3 length: 15 residues. The V and J ends lost 5 bases and 1 base respectively, with 13 bases between them. CDR3 sequence: CASSGVMRRTDTQYF. In nucleotides, the CDR3 is TGTGCCAGCAGTGGCGTCATGCGGCGCACAGATACGCAGTATTTT. Together with reference TRBV28 and TRBJ2-3, the CDR3 gives the full variable domain: DVKVTQSSRYLVKRTGEKVFLECVQDMDHENMFWYRQDPGLGLRLIYFSYDVKMKEKGDIPEGYSVSREKKERFSLILESASTNQTSMYLCASSGVMRRTDTQYFGPGTRLTVL.

CDR3 region: CASSHPGTGVSGETQYF. CDR3 DNA: TGTGCCAGCAGCCATCCCGGGACAGGGGTATCTGGAGAGACCCAGTACTTC. The gene calls are TRBV4-2 and TRBJ2-5; 10 bases are a match to TRBD1. V shed 3 bases, J shed 4 bases, and the junction held 11 bases outside the gene matches. Per the germline V gene, CDR1 is LGHNA and CDR2 is YNFKEQ. The CDR3 spans 17 residues.

Concerning this clonotype itself: A read error may explain this, as a much larger clone is one base away. The chain is built from TRBV7-9 and TRBJ2-7, with a tentative D call TRBD2 (6 bases). The CDR3 sequence is 15 residues long. Looked up from germline, CDR1 is SEHNR and CDR2 is FQNEAQ (reference sequence). The CDR3 DNA reads as TGTGCCAGCAACTTATTCCGGGGGAATAACTACGAGCAGTACTTC. This sequence encodes CASNLFRGNNYEQYF.

This clonotype was seen only a few times. This chain joins TRBV14 and TRBJ2-2; D remains unclear. Germline loops: CDR1 SGHDN, CDR2 FVKESK. The CDR3 extends over 15 amino acids. With 4 bases removed from V and 0 bases from J, the gap between germline ends came to 9 bases. For the CDR3, the DNA is TGTGCCAGCAGCCCAAGACTTACGAACACCGGGGAGCTGTTTTTT. Residues: CASSPRLTNTGELFF.

The table lists this clonotype with many counts. V gene TRBV11-1 combines with J gene TRBJ2-7; D is perhaps TRBD1 (5 bases). The CDR3 is 12 residues long. Trimming cost V 5 bases and J 3 bases, with 8 bases left between them. Germline-derived CDR1 and CDR2 are SGHAT and FQDESV (reference sequence). The CDR3 nucleotides are TGTGCCAGCAGCGTCGACAGCTACGAGCAGTACTTC. As protein: CASSVDSYEQYF.

This clonotype has only a few counts. This chain connects TRBV20-1 to TRBJ2-5, with 8 nucleotides matching TRBD1. CDR1 and CDR2 from the germline V gene are DFQATT and SNEGSKA (reference sequence). After removal of 6 bases from V and 7 bases from J, the junction contained 16 bases not matched to a gene. The CDR3 runs to 15 residues. Here the CDR3 DNA reads TGCAGTGCCGAAGCATTGGGGACAGGTCATCTGACCCAGTACTTC. Translation: CSAEALGTGHLTQYF.